This T cell receptor (beta chain) was found in a study of T cell changes during pregnancy in multiple sclerosis. Trimming left V 3 bases short and J 3 bases short, with 12 bases between. This CDR3 has 14 residues. The germline V gene has CDR1 PRHDT and CDR2 FYEKMQ (reference sequence). Some clones are missing from TCRdb's copy, which holds only in-frame ones; the method was immunoSEQ multiplex PCR. There are 48,000 or so clones in the sample; approximately 93% occur only once, and approximately 0.49% lies in the top ten. The chain links TRBV13 to TRBJ2-7, with D tentatively TRBD2 (6 bases). The clonotype comes from a female donor with multiple sclerosis, enrolled in a pregnancy study. Here the sequenced sample was CD4+ T cells from peripheral blood mononuclear cells, taken in the first trimester of pregnancy. In DNA, the CDR3 is TGTGCCAGCAGCTTCCCCCCGGGGGACTACGAGCAGTACTTC. It specifies CASSFPPGDYEQYF.